This T cell receptor (beta chain) was observed in a study of cytomegalovirus exposure and HLA in healthy donors. Across the whole study: A subsequent analysis reported that the roughly 120 validation repertoires were produced on the same platform that had also been used for the 666 first-cohort repertoires. Study-wide points: Specificity of three CMV-associated chains for CMV antigens was verified in vitro.

The CDR3 spans 14 residues. V dropped 2 bases and J dropped 7 bases, with 11 bases sitting between them. The germline CDR1 and CDR2 sequences are MNHEY and SVGAGI. As regards this clone: The antigen remains unidentified.

Clones were sequenced by immunoSEQ multiplex PCR, and TCRdb holds only the in-frame ones, with some missing. In the table there are about 130,000 clones, approximately 89% of which are singletons. The receptor was isolated from a man aged 25-45 years in good health and CMV-seronegative. Sequencing was done on a sample of PBMCs. V and J are TRBV6-5 and TRBJ2-2; TRBD1 might be the D (5 bases). CDR3 region: CASSYDKGNGELFF. CDR3 coding DNA: TGTGCCAGCAGTTACGATAAGGGGAACGGGGAGCTGTTTTTT.